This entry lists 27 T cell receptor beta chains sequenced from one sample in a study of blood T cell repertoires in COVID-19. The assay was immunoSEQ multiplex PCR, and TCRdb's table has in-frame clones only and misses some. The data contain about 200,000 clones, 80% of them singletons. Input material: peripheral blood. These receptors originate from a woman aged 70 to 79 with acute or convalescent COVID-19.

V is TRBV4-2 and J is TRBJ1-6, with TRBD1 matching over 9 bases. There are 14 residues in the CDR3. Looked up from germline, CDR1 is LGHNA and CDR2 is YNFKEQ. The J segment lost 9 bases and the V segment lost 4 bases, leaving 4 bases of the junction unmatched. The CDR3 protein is CASSPTGGSSPLHF. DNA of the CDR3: TGTGCCAGCAGCCCAACAGGGGGCAGTTCACCCCTCCACTTT.

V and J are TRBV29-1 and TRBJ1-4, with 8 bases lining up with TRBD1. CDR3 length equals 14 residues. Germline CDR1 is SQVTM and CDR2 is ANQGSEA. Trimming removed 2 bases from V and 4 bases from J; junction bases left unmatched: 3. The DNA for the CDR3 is TGCAGCGTTGAAACGGACAGGGTTAATGAAAAACTGTTTTTT. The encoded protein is CSVETDRVNEKLFF.

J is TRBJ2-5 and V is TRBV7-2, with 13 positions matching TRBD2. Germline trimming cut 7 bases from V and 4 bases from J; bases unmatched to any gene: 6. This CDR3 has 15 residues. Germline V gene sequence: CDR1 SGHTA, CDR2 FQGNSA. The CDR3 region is CASTQRLAGGETQYF. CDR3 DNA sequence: TGTGCCAGCACCCAGCGACTAGCGGGAGGAGAGACCCAGTACTTC.

The CDR3 loop reads CASSQDLRGTDTQYF. Written as DNA, the CDR3 is TGTGCCAGCAGCCAAGATTTGAGGGGCACAGATACGCAGTATTTT. The chain carries TRBV3-1 (or the pseudogene TRBV3-2) and TRBJ2-3, with a possible D match to TRBD2 (5 bases). The CDR3 totals 15 residues. V gave up 0 bases and J gave up 1 base, with 8 bases separating them. Germline V gives CDR1 LGHDT, CDR2 YNNKEL (reference sequence).

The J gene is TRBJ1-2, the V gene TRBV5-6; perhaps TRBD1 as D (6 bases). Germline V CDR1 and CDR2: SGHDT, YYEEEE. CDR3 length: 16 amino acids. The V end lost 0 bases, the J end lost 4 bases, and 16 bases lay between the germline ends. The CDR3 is CASSLVGIQGRYGYTF. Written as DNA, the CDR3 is TGTGCCAGCAGCTTGGTGGGGATTCAGGGGCGCTATGGCTACACCTTC.

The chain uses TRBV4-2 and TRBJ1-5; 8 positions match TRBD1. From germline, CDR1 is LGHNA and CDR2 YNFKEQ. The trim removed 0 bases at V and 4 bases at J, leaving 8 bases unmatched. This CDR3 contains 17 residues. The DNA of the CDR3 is TGTGCCAGCAGCCAAGAATTGACAGGGGAAAGGAATCAGCCCCAGCATTTT. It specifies CASSQELTGERNQPQHF.

The CDR3 nucleotides are TGTGCCAGCAGCCGAAGGGGGGGGCTAAGCACTGAAGCTTTCTTT. Translated: CASSRRGGLSTEAFF. The chain joins TRBV3-1 (or the pseudogene TRBV3-2) to TRBJ1-1; a possible D gene is TRBD1 (6 bases). V was clipped by 4 bases and J by 4 bases, with 16 bases between them. Germline CDR1 reads LGHDT; CDR2 reads YNNKEL (reference sequence). CDR3 length equals 15 residues.

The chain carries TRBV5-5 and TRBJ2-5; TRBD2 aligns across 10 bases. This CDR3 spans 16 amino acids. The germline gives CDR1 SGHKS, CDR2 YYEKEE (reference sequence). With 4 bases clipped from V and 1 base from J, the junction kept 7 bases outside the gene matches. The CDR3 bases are TGTGCCAGCAGCCCCCTAGCGGGAGATGGCCAAGAGACCCAGTACTTC. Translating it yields CASSPLAGDGQETQYF.

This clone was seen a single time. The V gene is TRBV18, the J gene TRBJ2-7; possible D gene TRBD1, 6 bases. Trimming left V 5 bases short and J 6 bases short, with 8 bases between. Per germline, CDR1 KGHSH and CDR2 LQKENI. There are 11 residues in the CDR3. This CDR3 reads CASSAGVEQYF. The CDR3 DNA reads TGTGCCAGCTCAGCAGGGGTCGAGCAGTACTTC.

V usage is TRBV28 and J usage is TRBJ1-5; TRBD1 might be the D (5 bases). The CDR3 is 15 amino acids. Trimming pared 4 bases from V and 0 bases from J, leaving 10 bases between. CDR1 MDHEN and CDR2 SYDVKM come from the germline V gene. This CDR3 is CASSSPTGSNQPQHF. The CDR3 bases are TGTGCCAGCAGTTCCCCTACAGGTAGCAATCAGCCCCAGCATTTT. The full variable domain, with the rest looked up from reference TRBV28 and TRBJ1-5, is DVKVTQSSRYLVKRTGEKVFLECVQDMDHENMFWYRQDPGLGLRLIYFSYDVKMKEKGDIPEGYSVSREKKERFSLILESASTNQTSMYLCASSSPTGSNQPQHFGDGTRLSIL.

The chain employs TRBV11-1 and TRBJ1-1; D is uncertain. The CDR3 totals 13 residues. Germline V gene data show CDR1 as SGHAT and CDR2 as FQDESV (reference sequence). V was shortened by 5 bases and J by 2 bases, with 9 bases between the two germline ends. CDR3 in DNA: TGTGCCAGCAGCAACACAGTTAACACTGAAGCTTTCTTT. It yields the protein CASSNTVNTEAFF.

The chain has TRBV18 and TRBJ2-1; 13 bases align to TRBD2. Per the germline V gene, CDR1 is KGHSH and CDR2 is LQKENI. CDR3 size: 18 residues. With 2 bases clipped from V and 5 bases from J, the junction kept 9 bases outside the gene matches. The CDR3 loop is CASSPNRGLAGTHNEQFF. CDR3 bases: TGTGCCAGCTCACCAAACCGGGGACTAGCGGGGACCCACAATGAGCAGTTCTTC.

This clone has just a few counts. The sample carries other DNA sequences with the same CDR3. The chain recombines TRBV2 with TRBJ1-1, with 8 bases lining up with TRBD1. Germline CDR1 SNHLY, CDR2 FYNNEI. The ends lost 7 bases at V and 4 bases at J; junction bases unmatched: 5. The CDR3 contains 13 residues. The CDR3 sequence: CASTPGGPTEAFF. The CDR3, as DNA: TGTGCCAGCACTCCAGGGGGCCCCACTGAAGCTTTCTTT.

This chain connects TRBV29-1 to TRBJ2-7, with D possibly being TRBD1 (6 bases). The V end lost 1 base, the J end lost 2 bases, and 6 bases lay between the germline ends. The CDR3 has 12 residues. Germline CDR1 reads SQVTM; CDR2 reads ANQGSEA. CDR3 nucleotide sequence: TGCAGCGTTGAAGGGACAGCCTACGAGCAGTACTTC. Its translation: CSVEGTAYEQYF.

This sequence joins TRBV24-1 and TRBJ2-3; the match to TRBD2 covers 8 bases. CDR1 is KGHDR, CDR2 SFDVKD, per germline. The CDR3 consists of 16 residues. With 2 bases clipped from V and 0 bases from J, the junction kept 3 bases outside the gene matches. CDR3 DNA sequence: TGTGCCACCAGTGATTACGGACTAGCAAGCACAGATACGCAGTATTTT. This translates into CATSDYGLASTDTQYF.

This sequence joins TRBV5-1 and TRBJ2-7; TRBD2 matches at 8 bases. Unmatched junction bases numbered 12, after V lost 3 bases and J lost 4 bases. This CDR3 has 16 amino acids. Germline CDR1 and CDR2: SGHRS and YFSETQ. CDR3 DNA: TGCGCCAGCAGCTCGGGGGGAGCGGGAGTGGGGTACGAGCAGTACTTC. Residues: CASSSGGAGVGYEQYF.

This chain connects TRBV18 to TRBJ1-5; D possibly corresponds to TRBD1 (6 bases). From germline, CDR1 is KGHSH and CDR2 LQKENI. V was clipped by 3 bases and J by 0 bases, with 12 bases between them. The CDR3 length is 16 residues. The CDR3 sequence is CASSPGAGDSNQPQHF. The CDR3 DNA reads TGTGCCAGCTCACCGGGGGCAGGGGATAGCAATCAGCCCCAGCATTTT. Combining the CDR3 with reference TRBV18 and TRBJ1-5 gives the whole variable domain NAGVMQNPRHLVRRRGQEARLRCSPMKGHSHVYWYRQLPEEGLKFMVYLQKENIIDESGMPKERFSAEFPKEGPSILRIQQVVRGDSAAYFCASSPGAGDSNQPQHFGDGTRLSIL.

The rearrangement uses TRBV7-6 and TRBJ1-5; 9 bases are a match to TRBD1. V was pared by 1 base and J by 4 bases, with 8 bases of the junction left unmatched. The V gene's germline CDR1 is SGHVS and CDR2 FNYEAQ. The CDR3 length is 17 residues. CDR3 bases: TGTGCCAGCAGCTTAGGGACAGGGGCCAGGCGGAATCAGCCCCAGCATTTT. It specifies CASSLGTGARRNQPQHF.

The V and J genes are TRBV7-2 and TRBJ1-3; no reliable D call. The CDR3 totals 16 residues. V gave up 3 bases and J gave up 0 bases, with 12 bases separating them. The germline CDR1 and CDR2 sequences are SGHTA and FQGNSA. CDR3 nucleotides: TGTGCCAGCAGCTTTTCCGGCGGATACTCTGGAAACACCATATATTTT. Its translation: CASSFSGGYSGNTIYF. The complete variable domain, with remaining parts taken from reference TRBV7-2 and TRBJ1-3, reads GAGVSQSPSNKVTEKGKDVELRCDPISGHTALYWYRQSLGQGLEFLIYFQGNSAPDKSGLPSDRFSAERTGGSVSTLTIQRTQQEDSAVYLCASSFSGGYSGNTIYFGEGSWLTVV.

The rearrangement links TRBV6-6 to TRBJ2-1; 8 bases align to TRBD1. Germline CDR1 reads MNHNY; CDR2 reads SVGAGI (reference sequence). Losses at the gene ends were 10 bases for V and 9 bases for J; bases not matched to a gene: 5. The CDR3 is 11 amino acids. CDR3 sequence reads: CATDRGAEQFF. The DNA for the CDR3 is TGTGCCACCGACAGGGGTGCTGAGCAGTTCTTC.

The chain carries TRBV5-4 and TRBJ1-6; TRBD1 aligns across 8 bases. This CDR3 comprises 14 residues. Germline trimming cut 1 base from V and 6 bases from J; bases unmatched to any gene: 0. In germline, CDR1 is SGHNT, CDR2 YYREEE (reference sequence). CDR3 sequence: CASSLTGGNSPLHF. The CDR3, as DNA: TGTGCCAGCAGCTTGACAGGGGGTAATTCACCCCTCCACTTT.

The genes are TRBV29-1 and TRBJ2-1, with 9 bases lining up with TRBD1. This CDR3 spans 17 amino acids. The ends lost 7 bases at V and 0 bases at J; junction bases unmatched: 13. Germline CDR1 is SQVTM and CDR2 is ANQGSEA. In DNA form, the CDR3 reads TGCAGCGGGACCGGGACAGGGATTACCAACTCCTACAATGAGCAGTTCTTC. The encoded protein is CSGTGTGITNSYNEQFF.

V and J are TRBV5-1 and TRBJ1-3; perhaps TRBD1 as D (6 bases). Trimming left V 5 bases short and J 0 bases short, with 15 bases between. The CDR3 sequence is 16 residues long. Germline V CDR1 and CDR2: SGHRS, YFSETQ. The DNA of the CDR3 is TGCGCCAGCAGTTATTTCGACAGGAGCTCTGGAAACACCATATATTTT. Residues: CASSYFDRSSGNTIYF.

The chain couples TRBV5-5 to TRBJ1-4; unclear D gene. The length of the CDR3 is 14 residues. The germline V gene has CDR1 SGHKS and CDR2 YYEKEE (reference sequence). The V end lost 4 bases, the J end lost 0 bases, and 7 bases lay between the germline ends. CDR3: CASSRTATNEKLFF. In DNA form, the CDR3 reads TGTGCCAGCAGCAGGACTGCAACTAATGAAAAACTGTTTTTT.

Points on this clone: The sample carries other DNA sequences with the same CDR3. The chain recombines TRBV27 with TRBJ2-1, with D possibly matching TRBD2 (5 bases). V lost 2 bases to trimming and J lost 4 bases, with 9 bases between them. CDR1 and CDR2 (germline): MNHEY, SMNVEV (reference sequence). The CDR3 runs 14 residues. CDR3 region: CASSLGAAYNEQFF. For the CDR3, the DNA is TGTGCCAGCAGTTTAGGAGCGGCTTACAATGAGCAGTTCTTC.

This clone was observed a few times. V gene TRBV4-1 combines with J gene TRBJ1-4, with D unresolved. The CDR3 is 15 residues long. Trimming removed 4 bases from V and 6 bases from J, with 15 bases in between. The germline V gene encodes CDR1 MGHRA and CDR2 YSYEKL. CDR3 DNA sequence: TGCGCCAGCAGCCCCCTCGAGGGAACGGATGAAAAACTGTTTTTT. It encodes CASSPLEGTDEKLFF.

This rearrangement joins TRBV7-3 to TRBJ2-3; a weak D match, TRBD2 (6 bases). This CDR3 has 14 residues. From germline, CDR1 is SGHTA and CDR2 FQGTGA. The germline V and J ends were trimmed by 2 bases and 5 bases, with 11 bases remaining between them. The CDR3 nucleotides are TGTGCCAGCAGCTTATGGGGGGTAAAAGATACGCAGTATTTT. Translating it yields CASSLWGVKDTQYF.